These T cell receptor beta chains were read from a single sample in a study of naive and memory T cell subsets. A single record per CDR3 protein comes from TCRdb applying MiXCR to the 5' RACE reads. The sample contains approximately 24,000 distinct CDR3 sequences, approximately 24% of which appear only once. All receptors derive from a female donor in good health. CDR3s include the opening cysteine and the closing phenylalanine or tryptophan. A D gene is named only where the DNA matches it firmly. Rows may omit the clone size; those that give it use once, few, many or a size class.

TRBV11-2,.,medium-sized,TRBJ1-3,CASSPTAGSGNTIYF,TGTGCCAGCAGCCCGACCGCTGGCTCTGGAAACACCATATATTTT
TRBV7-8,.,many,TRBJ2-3,CASSLLDTQYF,TGTGCCAGCAGTCTCCTAGATACGCAGTATTTT
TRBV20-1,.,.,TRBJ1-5,CSARPGGMPQHF,TGCAGTGCTAGGCCCGGGGGTATGCCCCAGCATTTT
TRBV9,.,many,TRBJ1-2,CASSVAVLDIEEGYTF,TGTGCCAGCAGCGTAGCCGTTTTGGACATCGAGGAAGGCTACACCTTC
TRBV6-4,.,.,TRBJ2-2,CASSVGGSNTGELFF,TGTGCCAGCAGTGTGGGAGGATCGAACACCGGGGAGCTGTTTTTT
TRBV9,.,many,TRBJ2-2,CASSETGTRDGELFF,TGTGCCAGCAGCGAAACAGGGACAAGGGACGGGGAGCTGTTTTTT
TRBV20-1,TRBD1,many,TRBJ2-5,CSARGQQGVGQYF,TGCAGTGCTAGAGGCCAGCAGGGGGTTGGCCAGTACTTC
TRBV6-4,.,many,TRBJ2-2,CASSVQGGTGELFF,TGTGCCAGCAGTGTACAGGGAGGCACCGGGGAGCTGTTTTTT
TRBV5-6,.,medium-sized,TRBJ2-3,CASTRPRRNDGTDTQYF,TGTGCCAGCACCCGGCCAAGGAGGAACGACGGCACAGATACGCAGTATTTT
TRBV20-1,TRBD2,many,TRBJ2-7,CSARLAGGPEQYF,TGCAGTGCTAGACTAGCGGGAGGGCCCGAGCAGTACTTC
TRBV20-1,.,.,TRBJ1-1,CSAESTYREVAFF,TGCAGTGCAGAATCGACTTACAGGGAGGTGGCTTTCTTT